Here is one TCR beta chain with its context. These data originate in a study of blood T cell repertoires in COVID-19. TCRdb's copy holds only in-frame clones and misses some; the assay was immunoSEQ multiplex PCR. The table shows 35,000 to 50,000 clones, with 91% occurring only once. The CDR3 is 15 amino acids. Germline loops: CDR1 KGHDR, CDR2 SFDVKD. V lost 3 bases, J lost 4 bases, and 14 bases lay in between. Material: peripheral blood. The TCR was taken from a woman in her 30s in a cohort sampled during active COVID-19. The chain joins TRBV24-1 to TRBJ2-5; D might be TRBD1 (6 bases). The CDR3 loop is CATSDPTGPGETQYF. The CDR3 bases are TGTGCCACCAGTGATCCGACAGGCCCCGGAGAGACCCAGTACTTC.